This is a list of T cell receptor beta chains from one sample in a study of T cell changes during pregnancy in multiple sclerosis. Only in-frame clones appear in the TCRdb table, and some are missing; sequencing was by immunoSEQ multiplex PCR. The sample yields about 53,000 clones, about nine tenths seen once. Material: CD8+ T cells from peripheral blood mononuclear cells, obtained before pregnancy. The receptor source for this set is a female donor with multiple sclerosis, enrolled in a pregnancy study. CDR3s include the opening cysteine and the closing phenylalanine or tryptophan.

v_call	cdr3_aa
TRBV7-9	CASSSTGRTEAFF
TRBV7-2	CASSLLTGTGNSPLHF
TRBV6-1	CASSEVAGAQETQYF
TRBV27	CASSPGTGVYRAFF
TRBV23-1	CASSQQDRGEPQHF
TRBV7-6	CASSLITGAGGNTEAFF
TRBV30	CAWEQGSYEQYF
TRBV14	CASSHIRYQETQYF
TRBV7-8	CASSLSGLAPGNTIYF
TRBV4-1	CASSQDSGQGPSGELFF
TRBV27	CASSQKTSVDEQFF
TRBV7-6	CASSPRQGTNTEAFF
TRBV14	CASSQGEGYTEAFF
TRBV4-1	CASSQAGQNTEAFF
TRBV5-6	CASSTLLAGGWTGELFF
TRBV6-5	CASSYNARGDQPQHF
TRBV7-6	CASSLGTGTGGDTQYF
TRBV2	CASSEGRQGGATNEKLFF